Listed below are T cell receptor beta chains from one sample, sequenced in a study of blood T cell repertoires in COVID-19. Clones were read by immunoSEQ multiplex PCR, and TCRdb kept only the in-frame ones, dropping some. The sample yields roughly 240,000 clones, approximately 90% seen once. The sequencing sample was made of PBMCs or T cells enriched from blood (not recorded which). These receptors were taken from a man between 50 and 59 years old who had been exposed to COVID-19. Both conserved end residues are part of each CDR3. The D gene is left open where the match is weak. Not all rows give a size; the values are once, few, many and, for expanded clones, a class.

j_call clone_size v_call d_call cdr3_nt cdr3_aa
TRBJ2-1 NA TRBV28 NA TGTGCCAGCAGTCTCCTACAGCCCCACGATGAGCAGTTCTTC CASSLLQPHDEQFF
TRBJ2-2 once TRBV6-6 NA TGTGCCAGCGAGAGATCCGGGGAGCTGTTTTTT CASERSGELFF
TRBJ1-1 NA TRBV5-1 NA TGCGCCAGCAGCCCCGGTTCGGGGTATTCAGCTTTCTTT CASSPGSGYSAFF
TRBJ2-3 once TRBV3-1/TRBV3-2 NA TGTGCCAGCAGCCAAGATCGGGGGGATACGCAGTATTTT CASSQDRGDTQYF
TRBJ1-5 NA TRBV30 TRBD1 TGTGCCTGGAGTGTAGGATTCAGGGGGCTAGGCAATCAGCCCCAGCATTTT CAWSVGFRGLGNQPQHF
TRBJ2-7 NA TRBV11-3 NA TGTGCCAGCAGCATGAGAGCAGGCTACGAGCAGTACTTC CASSMRAGYEQYF
TRBJ2-7 NA TRBV5-1 NA TGCGCCAGCAGCCCCTGGCTAAGGGGTCCTCCCTACGAGCAGTACTTC CASSPWLRGPPYEQYF
TRBJ2-4 NA TRBV9 TRBD1 TGTGCCAGCAGCGTAGCCGGGACAGGGGCCAAAAACATTCAGTACTTC CASSVAGTGAKNIQYF
TRBJ2-2 NA TRBV2 TRBD1 TGTGCCAGCAGTCTGCAGGGGGCGAACACCGGGGAGCTGTTTTTT CASSLQGANTGELFF
TRBJ2-1 NA TRBV7-9 NA TGTGCCAGCAGCTTGGGGGCCCCGGGGTTCTTC CASSLGAPGFF
TRBJ1-1 NA TRBV2 NA TGTGCCAGCAGTGAGTGGCAGGGGAACACTGAAGCTTTCTTT CASSEWQGNTEAFF
TRBJ2-7 NA TRBV28 TRBD2 TGTGCCAGCAGTTTAGTGACTAGCGGGGATGCAACCTACGAGCAGTACTTC CASSLVTSGDATYEQYF
TRBJ2-6 NA TRBV28 NA TGTGCCAGCAGGGGGGCTAGGGAGAAACCCTTACGGGTCTTCTCTGGGGCCAACGTCCTGACTTTC CASRGAREKPLRVFSGANVLTF
TRBJ1-2 NA TRBV27 NA TGTGCCAGCAGTAAGCTCGTGACTGACTATGGCTACACCTTC CASSKLVTDYGYTF
TRBJ2-2 few TRBV2 NA TGTGCCAGCAGTGAAAGGCTGGCCGGGACCGGGGAGCTGTTTTTT CASSERLAGTGELFF
TRBJ1-1 NA TRBV28 TRBD1 TGTGCCAGCAGTTTAACCGGGACAGGGGGCTGGAACACTGAAGCTTTCTTT CASSLTGTGGWNTEAFF
TRBJ1-3 NA TRBV9 NA TGTGCCAGCAGCCCCCGATCAGTCTCTGGAAACACCATATATTTT CASSPRSVSGNTIYF
TRBJ1-5 NA TRBV2 NA TGTGCCAGCAGTGAAGGAGGGGGGGCACAACAGCCCCAGCATTTT CASSEGGGAQQPQHF
TRBJ1-5 NA TRBV28 TRBD1 TGTGCCAGCAGTTTCAGGGGGCGCGGGTCCAATCAGCCCCAGCATTTT CASSFRGRGSNQPQHF
TRBJ2-1 NA TRBV9 TRBD2 TGTGCCAGCACTATTGGCCTAGCGGGAGGGTTTGACGATGAGCAGTTCTTC CASTIGLAGGFDDEQFF
TRBJ1-2 NA TRBV28 NA TGTGCCAGCACGCAGACAGACTATGGCTACACCTTC CASTQTDYGYTF
TRBJ2-7 NA TRBV27 NA TGTGCCAGCAGTTTTCAGGGATCTGGGTACGAGCAGTACTTC CASSFQGSGYEQYF
TRBJ2-2 NA TRBV28 TRBD2 TGTGCCAGCAGTCTCATAGCGGGAGGAATATTAGGGGAGCTGTTTTTT CASSLIAGGILGELFF
TRBJ1-1 NA TRBV6-2/TRBV6-3 NA TGTGCCAGCAGTTACTTTTCCGAGTCGGCTTTCTTT CASSYFSESAFF
TRBJ1-1 NA TRBV5-1 NA TGCGCCAGCAGCCTGCCTTTGGGGGCCACTGAAGCTTTCTTT CASSLPLGATEAFF
TRBJ2-3 once TRBV10-2 TRBD2 TGCGCCAGCAGTGAGTGGACTAGCGGGTTTACAGATACGCAGTATTTT CASSEWTSGFTDTQYF
TRBJ1-4 NA TRBV7-8 NA TGTGCCAGCAGCTTTGGGGGGGCTAATGAAAAACTGTTTTTT CASSFGGANEKLFF
TRBJ1-6 once TRBV25-1 NA TGTGCCAGCAGTGAGTCCCAGGAGGGCTATAATTCACCCCTCCACTTT CASSESQEGYNSPLHF
TRBJ2-5 NA TRBV30 TRBD1 TGTGCCTGGAGTGCTCCGGGACAGGGCGAGACCCAGTACTTC CAWSAPGQGETQYF
TRBJ2-3 NA TRBV2 TRBD1 TGTGCCAGCAGTGTCGGGACAGGGTCTATTGCGCAGTATTTT CASSVGTGSIAQYF
TRBJ1-5 NA TRBV28 NA TGTGCCAGCAGTCCCCCGATGGGGCTTAATCAGCCCCAGCATTTT CASSPPMGLNQPQHF
TRBJ1-2 once TRBV5-5 NA TGTGCCAGCAGCTTCTTACCACAATCAGCTAACTATGGCTACACCTTC CASSFLPQSANYGYTF
TRBJ2-1 once TRBV10-3 TRBD2 TGTGCCATCAGTCCGACGGGGGCGGGAGGGCCCAATGAGCAGTTCTTC CAISPTGAGGPNEQFF
TRBJ2-1 NA TRBV24-1 NA TGTGCCACCAGTGATTTAGGGGGAGCGGATGAGCAGTTCTTC CATSDLGGADEQFF
TRBJ1-1 NA TRBV11-3 NA TGTGCCAGCAGCTTATACGGGGGGCCCAACACTGAAGCTTTCTTT CASSLYGGPNTEAFF
TRBJ1-5 few TRBV28 TRBD1 TGTGCCAGCAGAAAGGACAGGGGGAATCAGCCCCAGCATTTT CASRKDRGNQPQHF
TRBJ2-2 NA TRBV3-1/TRBV3-2 NA TGTGCCAGCAGCCAAGTGATGGGGGCCTACACCGGGGAGCTGTTTTTT CASSQVMGAYTGELFF
TRBJ2-4 NA TRBV10-3 TRBD2 TGTGCCATCAGTGAAACCGGGACTAACGTGGTCTTC CAISETGTNVVF
TRBJ2-3 NA TRBV28 NA TGTGCCAGCCGAGGGGTAAGGAGGGGGCGTTCCCATACGCAGTATTTT CASRGVRRGRSHTQYF
TRBJ2-4 NA TRBV7-9 NA TGTGCCAGCAGCTTGGCTGACTCTACCAAAAACATTCAGTACTTC CASSLADSTKNIQYF
TRBJ2-1 NA TRBV18 NA TGTGCCAGCTCACTACTGGGGAGCTCCTACAATGAGCAGTTCTTC CASSLLGSSYNEQFF
TRBJ2-5 NA TRBV3-1/TRBV3-2 NA TGTGCCAGCAGCCAAGGGGGGCGGGACCAAGAGACCCAGTACTTC CASSQGGRDQETQYF
TRBJ2-3 once TRBV5-1 TRBD2 TGCGCCAGCAGCTCGCGCCCTAGCGGGGGAGAATTGACTAGCACAGATACGCAGTATTTT CASSSRPSGGELTSTDTQYF
TRBJ2-2 NA TRBV5-6 NA TGTGCCAGCAGCTTGGCTTGGCGGGAGAACACCGGGGAGCTGTTTTTT CASSLAWRENTGELFF
TRBJ1-6 NA TRBV6-5 TRBD1 TGTGCCAGCAGTAAGCCGGGACAGGGAGGGTCACCCCTCCACTTT CASSKPGQGGSPLHF